This TCR beta chain was retrieved from a study of cytomegalovirus exposure and HLA in healthy donors. Study results and limitations: In a later analysis, TCR beta V- and J-gene trimming showed a link to a missense DCLRE1C variant.

The length of the CDR3 is 14 residues. V dropped 5 bases and J dropped 6; count of bases not matched to a gene: 9. Germline CDR1 and CDR2: LNHDA and SQIVND (reference sequence). The PCR made use of 60 Vbeta and 13 Jbeta primers. TCRdb's copy holds only in-frame clones and misses some; the assay was immunoSEQ multiplex PCR. The table lists some 150,000 clones, 8.5% to 10% of them singletons. Donors were nominally healthy when sampled, though unrecorded immune exposures were likely. A word on this clone: Its target is unknown.

The sequence was obtained from a man aged 50-59 years in good health and CMV-seronegative. The genes are TRBV19 and TRBJ1-2, with 7 positions matching TRBD1. Sequencing used PBMCs. The CDR3 bases are TGTGCCAGTAGTCCTGGACAGGCCCTACATGGCTACACCTTC. Protein product: CASSPGQALHGYTF.